The 9 T cell receptor beta chains listed next were all sequenced from one sample in a study of CD8+ T cells in alopecia areata. Reverse transcription of extracted RNA yielded cDNA, which provided the sequencing template. Data came from immunoSEQ multiplex PCR; TCRdb stores just in-frame clones and leaves some out. The sample consists of about 250,000 clones, roughly two thirds of them appearing once. The source was CD4+ T cells sorted from blood, collected at week 0. These receptors originate from a human donor with alopecia areata.

The chain employs TRBV7-3 and TRBJ2-6; D unclear. The CDR3 is made up of 14 amino acids. Germline loops: CDR1 SGHTA, CDR2 FQGTGA. V dropped 3 bases and J dropped 0 bases, with 3 bases sitting between them. The CDR3 protein is CASSFLSGANVLTF. The DNA of the CDR3 is TGTGCCAGCAGCTTTCTCTCTGGGGCCAACGTCCTGACTTTC.

Written as DNA, the CDR3 is TGTGCCAGTAGTATAGTCGGGACAGGGTACAATGAGCAGTTCTTC. This sequence encodes CASSIVGTGYNEQFF. The V gene is TRBV19, the J gene TRBJ2-1; 9 nucleotides line up with TRBD1. Germline CDR1 LNHDA, CDR2 SQIVND (reference sequence). The CDR3 totals 15 residues. The trim removed 1 base at V and 4 bases at J, leaving 2 bases unmatched.

The V gene is TRBV30, the J gene TRBJ2-3; D is ambiguous. Trimming pared 1 base from V and 2 bases from J, leaving 7 bases between. Germline CDR1 and CDR2: GTSNPN and SVGIG (reference sequence). The CDR3 spans 13 residues. In nucleotides, the CDR3 is TGTGCCTGGAGTGGTTGGCCCACAGATACGCAGTATTTT. Translating gives CAWSGWPTDTQYF.

The chain links TRBV29-1 to TRBJ2-3, with TRBD1 matching 10 bases. Trimming at V came to 6 bases and at J to 1 base, leaving 4 bases not matched to a gene. Germline CDR1 SQVTM, CDR2 ANQGSEA. This CDR3 is 14 amino acids long. CDR3 bases: TGCAGCGTCCTCGGACAGGGGGGCACAGATACGCAGTATTTT. As protein: CSVLGQGGTDTQYF.

The chain has TRBV29-1 and TRBJ1-1; 7 bases map to TRBD1. This CDR3 spans 14 amino acids. The junction had 5 bases not matched to a gene; V was cut back by 0 bases and J by 4 bases. Germline V gives CDR1 SQVTM, CDR2 ANQGSEA. CDR3 nucleotide sequence: TGCAGCGTTGAAGATTCAGGGGGAGGCACTGAAGCTTTCTTT. Amino acid sequence: CSVEDSGGGTEAFF.

This clone was seen more than once but under ten times. This chain links TRBV14 with TRBJ2-1; D uncertain. This CDR3 spans 12 amino acids. Germline V gives CDR1 SGHDN, CDR2 FVKESK. Deletions cut 1 base from V and 9 bases from J, with 7 bases between. The CDR3 here is CASSQAWGEQFF. As DNA, the CDR3 is TGTGCCAGCAGCCAAGCGTGGGGTGAGCAGTTCTTC.

The chain combines TRBV7-8 with TRBJ2-5; 7 bases agree with TRBD1. The length of the CDR3 is 14 residues. CDR1 SGHVS and CDR2 FQNEAQ come from the germline V gene. With 3 bases clipped from V and 0 bases from J, the junction kept 1 base outside the gene matches. The CDR3 DNA sequence: TGTGCCAGCAGCTTGGGACAGTACCAAGAGACCCAGTACTTC. This sequence encodes CASSLGQYQETQYF. Full variable domain (outside the CDR3, taken from reference TRBV7-8 and TRBJ2-5): GAGVSQSPRYKVAKRGQDVALRCDPISGHVSLFWYQQALGQGPEFLTYFQNEAQLDKSGLPSDRFFAERPEGSVSTLKIQRTQQEDSAVYLCASSLGQYQETQYFGPGTRLLVL.

CDR3 sequence reads: CASSDRNQPQHF. CDR3 coding DNA: TGTGCCAGCAGTGACAGGAATCAGCCCCAGCATTTT. The chain uses TRBV2 and TRBJ1-5; no firm D call. CDR1 and CDR2 from the germline V gene are SNHLY and FYNNEI. The CDR3 covers 12 residues. The V gene lost 3 bases and the J gene lost 4 bases, with 4 bases spanning the gap.

This rearrangement joins TRBV7-8 to TRBJ2-1; 11 bases are a match to TRBD2. The CDR3 length is 16 residues. V was clipped by 6 bases and J by 8 bases; unmatched bases: 12. Germline V gene data show CDR1 as SGHVS and CDR2 as FQNEAQ. The CDR3 spells CASSRRLAGPSDEQFF. DNA of the CDR3: TGTGCCAGCAGTCGTCGACTAGCGGGGCCGAGCGATGAGCAGTTCTTC. The whole variable domain, remainder taken from reference TRBV7-8 and TRBJ2-1, is GAGVSQSPRYKVAKRGQDVALRCDPISGHVSLFWYQQALGQGPEFLTYFQNEAQLDKSGLPSDRFFAERPEGSVSTLKIQRTQQEDSAVYLCASSRRLAGPSDEQFFGPGTRLTVL.